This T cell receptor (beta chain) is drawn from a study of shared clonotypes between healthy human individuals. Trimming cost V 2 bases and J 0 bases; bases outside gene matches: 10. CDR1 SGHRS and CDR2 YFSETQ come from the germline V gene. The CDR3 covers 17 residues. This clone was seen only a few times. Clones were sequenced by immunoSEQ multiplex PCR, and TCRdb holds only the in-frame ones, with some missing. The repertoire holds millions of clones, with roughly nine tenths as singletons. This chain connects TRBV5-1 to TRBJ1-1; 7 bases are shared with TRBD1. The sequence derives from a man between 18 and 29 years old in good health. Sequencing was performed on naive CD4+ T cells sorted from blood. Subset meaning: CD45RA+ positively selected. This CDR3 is CASSFSQGGPMNTEAFF. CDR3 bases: TGCGCCAGCAGCTTCTCTCAGGGGGGCCCCATGAACACTGAAGCTTTCTTT.